The 5 T cell receptor beta chains below were found in one sample sequenced in a study of blood T cell repertoires in COVID-19. The repertoire was sequenced with immunoSEQ multiplex PCR; TCRdb's copy has only in-frame clones and lacks some. The data show about 100,000 clones, 87% seen once. Material for sequencing was peripheral blood. Receptor source: a man in his thirties or forties in a cohort sampled during active COVID-19.

The chain is built from TRBV6-6 and TRBJ2-7; TRBD2 agrees at 8 bases. The germline V gene has CDR1 MNHNY and CDR2 SVGAGI (reference sequence). The CDR3 consists of 16 residues. V trimming: 0 bases; J trimming: 7 bases; junction bases outside the gene matches: 11. As DNA, the CDR3 is TGTGCCAGCAGTTACTCGTACGGGGGGGAGGTCCGGGAGCAGTACTTC. Protein: CASSYSYGGEVREQYF.

The chain uses TRBV5-4 and TRBJ2-2; 9 bases line up with TRBD1. Germline V lookup: CDR1 SGHNT, CDR2 YYREEE (reference sequence). The CDR3 is made up of 16 amino acids. Trimming removed 0 bases from V and 0 bases from J; junction bases left unmatched: 0. CDR3 nucleotide sequence: TGTGCCAGCAGCTTGGGACAGGGGGCGAACACCGGGGAGCTGTTTTTT. Its translation: CASSLGQGANTGELFF.

This sequence joins TRBV7-6 and TRBJ2-2; tentatively, D is TRBD2 (5 bases). Germline lookup yields CDR1 SGHVS and CDR2 FNYEAQ. V lost 5 bases to trimming and J lost 4 bases, with 14 bases between them. The length of the CDR3 is 15 residues. As DNA, the CDR3 is TGTGCCAGCAGCCCGGGCCCCGGAGGCACCGGGGAGCTGTTTTTT. Amino acid sequence: CASSPGPGGTGELFF.

The chain joins TRBV18 to TRBJ1-6; D unresolved. This CDR3 comprises 12 residues. V lost 0 bases and J lost 12, with 6 bases in between. The germline gives CDR1 KGHSH, CDR2 LQKENI. The CDR3 spells CASSPPEEPLHF. CDR3 sequence (DNA): TGTGCCAGCTCACCACCGGAGGAACCCCTCCACTTT.

The CDR3, as DNA: TGTGCCAGCACTTATGGACAGAGCTATGGCTACACCTTC. Amino acid sequence: CASTYGQSYGYTF. The rearrangement uses TRBV6-5 and TRBJ1-2, with TRBD1 as a possible D gene (6 bases). V was pared by 7 bases and J by 4 bases, with 13 bases between. CDR1 and CDR2 from the germline V gene are MNHEY and SVGAGI. The CDR3 extends over 13 amino acids.